The T cell receptor (beta chain) under discussion was sequenced for a study of T cell responses to AZD1222 COVID-19 vaccine. Study-level findings and limits: Donors in the cohort were predominantly white British and more often female, and clonal diversity was possibly underestimated.

In the case of this clone: Its target is unknown.

Looked up from germline, CDR1 is MNHEY and CDR2 is SVGEGT. The V end lost 6 bases, the J end lost 4 bases, and 16 bases lay between the germline ends. The CDR3 extends over 15 amino acids. Clones were sequenced by immunoSEQ multiplex PCR, and TCRdb holds only the in-frame ones, with some missing. Of around 190,000 clones listed, under 95% are singletons. The chain joins TRBV6-2 or TRBV6-3 to TRBJ1-5; D may be TRBD1 (5 bases). This specimen consisted of peripheral blood, obtained 28 days after the second AZD1222 dose. The source of this sequence is an adult who received the AZD1222 COVID-19 vaccine. The CDR3: CASSQRRGINQPQHF. The CDR3 coding sequence is TGTGCCAGCAGCCAAAGGAGGGGAATTAATCAGCCCCAGCATTTT.